Listed below are T cell receptor beta chains from one sample, sequenced in a study of T-cell memory formation after mild COVID-19. MiXCR, applied by TCRdb to the 5' RACE reads, yields one record per CDR3 protein. The sample consists of roughly 300,000 distinct CDR3 sequences, 15% to 20% of them appearing once. Specimen: PBMCs or a T cell subset sorted from them (not recorded which). These receptors all come from a man between 18 and 29 years old who had mild COVID-19 (a few samples of this study predate the infection). Cell type and time point are not known. Each CDR3 is given with its conserved first and last residue. Some rows have no size entry. The others give once, few or many, or a class for an expanded clone.

cdr3_aa: CATSRSNRVRLSTEAFF
v_call: TRBV15
clone_size: once
j_call: TRBJ1-1

cdr3_aa: CASSRAGRWDEKLFF
v_call: TRBV9
clone_size: .
j_call: TRBJ1-4

cdr3_aa: CASSVGQGITNEQYF
v_call: TRBV5-1
clone_size: .
j_call: TRBJ2-7

cdr3_aa: CASRETGTDEQFF
v_call: TRBV3-1
clone_size: many
j_call: TRBJ2-1

cdr3_aa: CASSQILGAAEAFF
v_call: TRBV4-1
clone_size: .
j_call: TRBJ1-1

cdr3_aa: CVSSSPGGVGSGANVLTF
v_call: TRBV7-9
clone_size: .
j_call: TRBJ2-6

cdr3_aa: CASSFWRNTEAFF
v_call: TRBV7-9
clone_size: few
j_call: TRBJ1-1

cdr3_aa: CASSQPGREQYF
v_call: TRBV5-4
clone_size: .
j_call: TRBJ2-7

cdr3_aa: CASSFSGVTDTQYF
v_call: TRBV12-3/TRBV12-4
clone_size: .
j_call: TRBJ2-3

cdr3_aa: CASSFGGGGVQETQYF
v_call: TRBV28
clone_size: .
j_call: TRBJ2-5

cdr3_aa: CASSYSGGAYEQYF
v_call: TRBV27
clone_size: .
j_call: TRBJ2-7

cdr3_aa: CASSLVLGATDTQYF
v_call: TRBV7-2
clone_size: many
j_call: TRBJ2-3

cdr3_aa: CASSLDSVGEQYF
v_call: TRBV6-4
clone_size: .
j_call: TRBJ2-7

cdr3_aa: CASSPERGGPYNEQFF
v_call: TRBV4-2
clone_size: .
j_call: TRBJ2-1

cdr3_aa: CASSSPGNTQYF
v_call: TRBV6-5
clone_size: few
j_call: TRBJ2-3

cdr3_aa: CATSPSTSGQETQYF
v_call: TRBV3-1
clone_size: .
j_call: TRBJ2-5

cdr3_aa: CASSLGGHNGYTF
v_call: TRBV7-2
clone_size: .
j_call: TRBJ1-2

cdr3_aa: CASSHGGLAHNEQFF
v_call: TRBV28
clone_size: .
j_call: TRBJ2-1

cdr3_aa: CASAGQPYGYTF
v_call: TRBV2
clone_size: few
j_call: TRBJ1-2

cdr3_aa: CASTMQGGSTDTQYF
v_call: TRBV19
clone_size: few
j_call: TRBJ2-3

cdr3_aa: CASSLALSVQETQYF
v_call: TRBV5-1
clone_size: .
j_call: TRBJ2-5

cdr3_aa: CASSSAGGTGELFF
v_call: TRBV12-3/TRBV12-4
clone_size: few
j_call: TRBJ2-2

cdr3_aa: CASGRTGDIQYF
v_call: TRBV6-1
clone_size: few
j_call: TRBJ2-4

cdr3_aa: CASSPGQGETIVRTGLAKNIQYF
v_call: TRBV5-1
clone_size: .
j_call: TRBJ2-4

cdr3_aa: CASSLARAMAYEQYF
v_call: TRBV5-6
clone_size: .
j_call: TRBJ2-7

cdr3_aa: CASSQQVSTDTQYF
v_call: TRBV5-1
clone_size: few
j_call: TRBJ2-3

cdr3_aa: CSARPQGGQPQHF
v_call: TRBV20-1
clone_size: .
j_call: TRBJ1-5

cdr3_aa: CASSQDGQGKEKLFF
v_call: TRBV4-3
clone_size: few
j_call: TRBJ1-4

cdr3_aa: CSVGSGNEQYF
v_call: TRBV29-1
clone_size: .
j_call: TRBJ2-7

cdr3_aa: CASSRGDVQYF
v_call: TRBV4-1
clone_size: .
j_call: TRBJ2-7

cdr3_aa: CASSPFTSSVQFF
v_call: TRBV7-2
clone_size: .
j_call: TRBJ2-1

cdr3_aa: CASTLGGLYEQYF
v_call: TRBV12-3/TRBV12-4
clone_size: few
j_call: TRBJ2-7

cdr3_aa: CASSPGQGASYEQFF
v_call: TRBV11-2
clone_size: few
j_call: TRBJ2-1